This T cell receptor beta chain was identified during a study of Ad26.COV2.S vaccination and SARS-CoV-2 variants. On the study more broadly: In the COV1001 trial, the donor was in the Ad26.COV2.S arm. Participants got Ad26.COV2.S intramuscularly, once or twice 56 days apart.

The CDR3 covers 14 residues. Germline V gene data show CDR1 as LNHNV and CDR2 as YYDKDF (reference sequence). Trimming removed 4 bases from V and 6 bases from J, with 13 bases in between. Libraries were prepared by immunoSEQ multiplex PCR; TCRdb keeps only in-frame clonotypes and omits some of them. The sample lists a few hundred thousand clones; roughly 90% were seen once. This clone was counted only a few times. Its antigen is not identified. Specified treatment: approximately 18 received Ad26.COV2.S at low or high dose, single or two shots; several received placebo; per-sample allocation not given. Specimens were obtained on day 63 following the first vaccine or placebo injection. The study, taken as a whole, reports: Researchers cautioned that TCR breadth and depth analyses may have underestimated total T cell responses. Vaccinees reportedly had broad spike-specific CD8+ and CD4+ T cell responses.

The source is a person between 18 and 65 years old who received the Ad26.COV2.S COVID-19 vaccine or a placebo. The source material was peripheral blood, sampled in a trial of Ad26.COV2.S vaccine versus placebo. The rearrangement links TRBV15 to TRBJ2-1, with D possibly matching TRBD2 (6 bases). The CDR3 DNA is TGTGCCACCAGCAAGGCCGGGGGAATCAATGAGCAGTTCTTC. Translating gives CATSKAGGINEQFF.